This T cell receptor beta chain was obtained from a study of somatic mutations in cytotoxic T cells in rheumatoid arthritis. Across the whole study: Selected T-cell populations stained with V beta antibodies were isolated by flow sorting to nearly 100% purity; these included V beta1+ cells subjected to TCRB sequencing.

Study outcomes and limitations: No significant CD8+ T-cell clonality difference was found between rheumatoid arthritis patients and age-matched controls. With some 62 patients examined, 8 had a largest CD8+ clone exceeding 20% of CD8+ cells.

Profiling relied on immunoSEQ multiplex PCR, and the TCRdb table lists in-frame clones only, not all of them. This table holds 15,000 to 20,000 clones, approximately 84% found once. The CDR3 is 12 amino acids. Germline loops: CDR1 SGHNT, CDR2 YENEEA. Between the trimmed V and J ends, which lost 5 bases and 4 bases, there was a span of 6 bases. To note about this clone: The antigen remains unidentified.

The clonotype was recovered from an adult with rheumatoid arthritis. The V call is TRBV11-3, the J call TRBJ2-1; D call uncertain. Sequenced: CD8+ T cells sorted from blood. CDR3 sequence reads: CASSLVYNEQFF. CDR3 DNA sequence: TGTGCCAGCAGCCTTGTGTACAATGAGCAGTTCTTC.